The rows below give T cell receptor beta chains drawn from one sample of a study of blood T cell repertoires in COVID-19. The table came from immunoSEQ multiplex PCR; TCRdb's copy has only in-frame clones and leaves some out. The repertoire holds approximately 210,000 clones, with about 90% as singletons. The sample taken for sequencing was peripheral blood. These receptors were taken from a man aged 18 to 29 with active or convalescent COVID-19. Both conserved end residues are part of each CDR3. D genes are given only for firm matches. The listing skips clone size in some rows; elsewhere it reads once, few, many or a size class.

abundance: -
len: 13
v_gene: TRBV30
d_gene: TRBD1
j_gene: TRBJ2-1
CDR3aa: CACPGQSMREQFF
CDR3nt: TGTGCCTGTCCGGGACAGTCGATGCGTGAGCAGTTCTTC

abundance: once
len: 16
v_gene: TRBV28
d_gene: -
j_gene: TRBJ1-5
CDR3aa: CASSFGGGFGNQPQHF
CDR3nt: TGTGCCAGCAGTTTCGGCGGGGGGTTCGGCAATCAGCCCCAGCATTTT

abundance: -
len: 17
v_gene: TRBV6-2/TRBV6-3
d_gene: TRBD1
j_gene: TRBJ2-5
CDR3aa: CASSSTPGQGPQETQYF
CDR3nt: TGTGCCAGCAGTTCTACCCCGGGACAGGGGCCCCAAGAGACCCAGTACTTC

abundance: -
len: 15
v_gene: TRBV7-6
d_gene: TRBD2
j_gene: TRBJ2-2
CDR3aa: CASSLPAGTPGELFF
CDR3nt: TGTGCCAGCAGCTTACCAGCGGGAACCCCCGGGGAGCTGTTTTTT

abundance: few
len: 15
v_gene: TRBV5-6
d_gene: -
j_gene: TRBJ2-1
CDR3aa: CASSLGGNRDNEQFF
CDR3nt: TGTGCCAGCAGCTTGGGCGGGAATAGGGACAATGAGCAGTTCTTC

abundance: -
len: 13
v_gene: TRBV6-5
d_gene: -
j_gene: TRBJ2-7
CDR3aa: CASSLVRGHEQYF
CDR3nt: TGTGCCAGCAGTTTGGTCAGGGGACACGAGCAGTACTTC

abundance: once
len: 15
v_gene: TRBV7-9
d_gene: -
j_gene: TRBJ1-4
CDR3aa: CASSQGAGQGEKLFF
CDR3nt: TGTGCCAGCAGCCAAGGGGCGGGTCAGGGGGAAAAACTGTTTTTT

abundance: few
len: 17
v_gene: TRBV19
d_gene: TRBD2
j_gene: TRBJ2-2
CDR3aa: CASSAGVLFRWTGELFF
CDR3nt: TGTGCCAGTAGTGCGGGAGTCTTGTTCCGGTGGACCGGGGAGCTGTTTTTT

abundance: -
len: 12
v_gene: TRBV29-1
d_gene: -
j_gene: TRBJ1-3
CDR3aa: CSVGGSGNTIYF
CDR3nt: TGCAGCGTTGGAGGGTCTGGAAACACCATATATTTT

abundance: -
len: 15
v_gene: TRBV7-2
d_gene: -
j_gene: TRBJ2-3
CDR3aa: CASSLKVLGGDTQYF
CDR3nt: TGTGCCAGCAGCTTAAAGGTCCTAGGCGGGGATACGCAGTATTTT